The 3 T cell receptor beta chains in this list originate from one sample, sequenced in a study of cytomegalovirus exposure and HLA in healthy donors. Both 60 Vbeta primers and 13 Jbeta primers went into the PCR. Only in-frame clones appear in the TCRdb table, and some are missing; sequencing was by immunoSEQ multiplex PCR. This sample carries 90,000 to 150,000 clones, about 76% of them seen once, and the ten largest clones take around 12%. Material for sequencing was PBMCs. The receptor set was obtained from a woman between 35 and 50 years old in good health and CMV-seropositive.

This rearrangement joins TRBV18 to TRBJ2-1; D is undetermined. The CDR3 has 14 amino acids. From germline, CDR1 is KGHSH and CDR2 LQKENI. V lost 0 bases to trimming and J lost 6 bases, with 9 bases between them. The CDR3 coding sequence is TGTGCCAGCTCACCACCATCCTTACTCAATGAGCAGTTCTTC. Its translation: CASSPPSLLNEQFF.

The rearrangement links TRBV5-1 to TRBJ1-2; possible D gene TRBD1, 5 bases. Trimming took 7 bases from V and 6 from J, leaving 16 bases between them. This CDR3 region has 13 residues. Germline CDR1 and CDR2: SGHRS and YFSETQ. CDR3 sequence (DNA): TGCGCCAGCTCACGGGGGGGAGCTAATGGCTACACCTTC. Translating it yields CASSRGGANGYTF.

CDR3 amino acids: CASSLNLILGTGTFEAFF. In nucleotides, the CDR3 is TGTGCCAGCAGCTTAAATTTAATTTTAGGGACAGGGACTTTTGAAGCTTTCTTT. The chain couples TRBV7-9 to TRBJ1-1; TRBD1 aligns across 9 bases. Germline V gives CDR1 SEHNR, CDR2 FQNEAQ (reference sequence). The CDR3 extends over 18 amino acids. Germline trimming cut 2 bases from V and 7 bases from J; bases unmatched to any gene: 17.